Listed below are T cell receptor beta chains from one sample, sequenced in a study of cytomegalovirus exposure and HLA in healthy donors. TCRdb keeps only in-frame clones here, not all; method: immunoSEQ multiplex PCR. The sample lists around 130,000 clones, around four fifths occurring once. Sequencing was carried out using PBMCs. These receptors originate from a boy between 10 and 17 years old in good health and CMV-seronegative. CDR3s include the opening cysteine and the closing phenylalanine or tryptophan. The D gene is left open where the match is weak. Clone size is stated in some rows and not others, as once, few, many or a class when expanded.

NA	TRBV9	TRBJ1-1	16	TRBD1	TGTGCCAGCAGCGGGAGGACAGGGCGAAATGATGCTGAAGCTTTCTTT	CASSGRTGRNDAEAFF
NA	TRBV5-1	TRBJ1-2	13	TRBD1	TGCGCCAGCAGCGTCAGGGGGGACTATGGCTACACCTTC	CASSVRGDYGYTF
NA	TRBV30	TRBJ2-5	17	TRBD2	TGTGCCTGGAGTGTACTCCGGACTAGCGGACACCAAGAGACCCAGTACTTC	CAWSVLRTSGHQETQYF
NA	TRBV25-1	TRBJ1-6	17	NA	TGTGCCAGCAGTGAAACAGCTGGGACTGAGTGGGGTTCACCCCTCCACTTT	CASSETAGTEWGSPLHF
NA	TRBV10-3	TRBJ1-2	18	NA	TGTGCCATCAGTGCCCAGGGCGGCTTCCTACGAGCTAACTATGGCTACACCTTC	CAISAQGGFLRANYGYTF
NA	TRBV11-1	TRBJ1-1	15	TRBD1	TGTGCCAGCAGTCGTACAGGGGAATTCCGAACTGAAGCTTTCTTT	CASSRTGEFRTEAFF
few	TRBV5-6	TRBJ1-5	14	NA	TGTGCCAGCAGCTCCTGGACAGAGAATCAGCCCCAGCATTTT	CASSSWTENQPQHF
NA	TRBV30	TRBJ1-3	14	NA	TGTGCCTGGATGGTGGCAGTTCGAGGAAACACCATATATTTT	CAWMVAVRGNTIYF
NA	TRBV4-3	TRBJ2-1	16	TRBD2	TGCGCCAGCAGCCAAGAACCCGGGACTAGTTTCGATGAGCAGTTCTTC	CASSQEPGTSFDEQFF
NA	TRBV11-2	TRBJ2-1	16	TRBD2	TGTGCCAGCAGCTTTGCCGGGACTAGCGCCTCAAATGAGCAGTTCTTC	CASSFAGTSASNEQFF
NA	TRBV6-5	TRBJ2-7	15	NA	TGTGCCAGCAGTTACGACTCTTCCTGGGAGGACGAGCAGTACTTC	CASSYDSSWEDEQYF
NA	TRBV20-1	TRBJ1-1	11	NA	TGCAGTGCTACGGTCCGGGACAAAGCTTTCTTT	CSATVRDKAFF
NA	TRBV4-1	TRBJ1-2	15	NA	TGCGCCAGCAGCCAAGAAGGGGGAATGGGCTATGGCTACACCTTC	CASSQEGGMGYGYTF
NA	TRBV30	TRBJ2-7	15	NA	TGTGCCTGGAGTGTTATGGCGGGGCGGTCCTACGAGCAGTACTTC	CAWSVMAGRSYEQYF
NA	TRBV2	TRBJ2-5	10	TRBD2	TGTGCCACAAGAACTAGCGGAACGTACTTC	CATRTSGTYF
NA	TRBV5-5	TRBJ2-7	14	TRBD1	TGTGCCAGCAGCTTGTTGGGACAGCCCTACGAGCAGTACTTC	CASSLLGQPYEQYF
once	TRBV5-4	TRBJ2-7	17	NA	TGTGCCAGCAGCTTGGGAACCACCGGGACTCGAACCTACGAGCAGTACTTC	CASSLGTTGTRTYEQYF
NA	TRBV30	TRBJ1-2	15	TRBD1	TGTGCCTGGAGTGTACGTTCGAGACAGGGTAGTGGCTACACCTTC	CAWSVRSRQGSGYTF
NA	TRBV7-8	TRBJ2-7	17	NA	TGTGCCAGCAGCATACGGACAGCCGCCATAGCGAACTACGAGCAGTACTTC	CASSIRTAAIANYEQYF
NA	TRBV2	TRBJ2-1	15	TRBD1	TGTGCCAGCAGTGGGGACAGGGGATCATACAATGAGCAGTTCTTC	CASSGDRGSYNEQFF
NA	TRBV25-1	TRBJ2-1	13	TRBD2	TGTGCCAGCAGTGCCTTCGGGAGGAATGAGCAGTTCTTC	CASSAFGRNEQFF
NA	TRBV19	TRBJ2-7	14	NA	TGTGCCAGTAGTATCTTGGGGCAGAGCTACGAGCAGTACTTC	CASSILGQSYEQYF
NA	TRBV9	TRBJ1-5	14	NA	TGTGCCAGCAGCGGGGGGACTGAAAATCAGCCCCAGCATTTT	CASSGGTENQPQHF
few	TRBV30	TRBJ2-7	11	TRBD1	TGTGCCTGTGACAGGGCTTACGAGCAGTACTTC	CACDRAYEQYF
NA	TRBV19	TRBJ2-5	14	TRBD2	TGTGCCAGCCGGACTAGCGGAGGGGCGGAGACCCAGTACTTC	CASRTSGGAETQYF
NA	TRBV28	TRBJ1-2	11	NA	TGTGCCAGCAGCCATAACTATGGCTACACCTTC	CASSHNYGYTF
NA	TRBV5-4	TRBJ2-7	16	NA	TGTGCCAGCAGCACGAGCAGGGATTACCCCTCCCACGAGCAGTACTTC	CASSTSRDYPSHEQYF
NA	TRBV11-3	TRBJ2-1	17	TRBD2	TGTGCCAGCAGCTTAGACCCTAGCGGCCACCGCTACAATGAGCAGTTCTTC	CASSLDPSGHRYNEQFF